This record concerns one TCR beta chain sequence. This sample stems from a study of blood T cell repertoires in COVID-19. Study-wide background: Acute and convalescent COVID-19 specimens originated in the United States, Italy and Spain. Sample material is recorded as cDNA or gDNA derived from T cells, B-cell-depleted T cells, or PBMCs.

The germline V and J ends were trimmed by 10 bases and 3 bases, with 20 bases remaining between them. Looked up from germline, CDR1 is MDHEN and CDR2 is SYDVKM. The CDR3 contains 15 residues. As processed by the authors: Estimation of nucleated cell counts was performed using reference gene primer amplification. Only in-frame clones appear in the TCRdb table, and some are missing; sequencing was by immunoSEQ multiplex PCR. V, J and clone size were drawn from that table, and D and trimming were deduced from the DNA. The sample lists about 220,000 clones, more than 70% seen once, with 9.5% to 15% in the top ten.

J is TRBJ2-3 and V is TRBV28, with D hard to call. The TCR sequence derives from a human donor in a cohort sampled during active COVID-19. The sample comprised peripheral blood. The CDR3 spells CAILTNRRGTDTQYF. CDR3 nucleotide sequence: TGTGCCATCCTGACAAACCGTCGTGGAACAGATACGCAGTATTTT.